This TCR beta chain was captured by sequencing in a study of sequential checkpoint blockade in melanoma. This table comes from immunoSEQ multiplex PCR, and its TCRdb copy is limited to in-frame clones, with some not included. There are approximately 8,700 clones in the sample; under 30% occur only once, and around 17% lies in the top ten. In this sample, this clone turned up a few times. Sample treatment: randomized to nivolumab then ipilimumab (arm A) or the reverse (arm B). V dropped 7 bases and J dropped 6 bases, with 17 bases sitting between them. Germline-derived CDR1 and CDR2 are SGDLS and YYNGEE. The CDR3 runs to 13 residues.

The input for sequencing was tumor tissue (inferred from file names), taken from a patient given nivolumab and ipilimumab in sequence. The clonotype originates from a human donor with melanoma. The J gene is TRBJ2-7, the V gene TRBV9, with a tentative D call TRBD2 (7 bases). CDR3 loop: CASGRGTSGEQYF. The CDR3 bases are TGTGCCAGCGGGAGGGGGACGAGCGGCGAGCAGTACTTC.